These 30 T cell receptor beta chains originate from one sample sequenced in a study of T-cell memory formation after mild COVID-19. TCRdb re-analysed the 5' RACE reads in MiXCR, keeping a single row per CDR3 protein. Found here are around 200,000 distinct CDR3 sequences, 16% of them singletons; the top ten hold about 2%. Sequencing was performed on PBMCs or a T cell subset sorted from them (not recorded which). These TCRs come from an adult woman who had mild COVID-19 (a few samples of this study predate the infection). Cell type and time point are not known.

This clonotype was observed at least ten times. The V call is TRBV10-3, the J call TRBJ2-3; no definite D call. Germline CDR1 is ENHRY and CDR2 is SYGVKD. This CDR3 is built from 15 residues. Deletions cut 0 bases from V and 0 bases from J, with 7 bases between. The CDR3 DNA is TGTGCCATCAGTGAGTCGGTCAGAAGCACAGATACGCAGTATTTT. Residues: CAISESVRSTDTQYF.

J is TRBJ2-1 and V is TRBV11-2, with D perhaps TRBD2 (5 bases). Germline V CDR1 and CDR2: SGHAT, FQNNGV. Trimming shortened V by 1 base and J by 7 bases, and 20 bases separated the two germline ends. The CDR3 has 17 residues. DNA for the CDR3: TGTGCCAGCAGCTTAGCATTCGAACGGGGAACGTGGAATGAGCAGTTCTTC. Protein product: CASSLAFERGTWNEQFF.

This clonotype was counted a few times. The chain uses TRBV5-4 and TRBJ1-1; maybe TRBD1 (5 bases). The CDR3 is 15 amino acids. Deletions cut 0 bases from V and 6 bases from J, with 15 bases between. In germline, CDR1 is SGHNT, CDR2 YYREEE (reference sequence). CDR3 nucleotide sequence: TGTGCCAGCAGCTTGGTAGGGGCGCGCCAAGCTGAAGCTTTCTTT. Translated: CASSLVGARQAEAFF. Full variable domain (outside the CDR3, taken from reference TRBV5-4 and TRBJ1-1): ETGVTQSPTHLIKTRGQQVTLRCSSQSGHNTVSWYQQALGQGPQFIFQYYREEENGRGNFPPRFSGLQFPNYSSELNVNALELDDSALYLCASSLVGARQAEAFFGQGTRLTVV.

V and J are TRBV4-1 and TRBJ2-7, with 7 bases aligning to TRBD1. The junction had 10 bases not matched to a gene; V was cut back by 1 base and J by 7 bases. In germline, CDR1 is MGHRA, CDR2 YSYEKL. This CDR3 is built from 15 residues. The CDR3 DNA reads TGCGCCAGCAGCCAAGGGGGGACAGCGGCACGGGAGCAGTACTTC. Residues: CASSQGGTAAREQYF.

The sample holds a few counts of this clonotype. The rearrangement uses TRBV12-3 or TRBV12-4 and TRBJ2-5, with D perhaps TRBD2 (7 bases). V was trimmed by 2 bases and J by 5 bases, leaving 18 bases between them. The CDR3 is made up of 16 amino acids. The CDR3 is CASSLYHGGRGETQYF. CDR3 in DNA: TGTGCCAGCAGTTTATACCACGGGGGGCGTGGGGAGACCCAGTACTTC.

This clonotype was found many times. The V gene is TRBV24-1, the J gene TRBJ2-7; perhaps TRBD2 as D (6 bases). The V gene's germline CDR1 is KGHDR and CDR2 SFDVKD. This CDR3 has 16 residues. Deletions cut 3 bases from V and 6 bases from J, with 20 bases between. CDR3 nucleotides: TGTGCCACCAGTGATGGCCCCGGGACTTCGACGCGCGAGCAGTACTTC. It is translated as CATSDGPGTSTREQYF.

J is TRBJ1-2 and V is TRBV5-1; tentatively, D is TRBD1 (5 bases). The CDR3 covers 15 residues. Germline CDR1 SGHRS, CDR2 YFSETQ. V was shortened by 0 bases and J by 0 bases, with 9 bases between the two germline ends. The DNA for the CDR3 is TGCGCCAGCAGCTTGGGGGACGGATCTAACTATGGCTACACCTTC. Translation: CASSLGDGSNYGYTF.

The genes are TRBV6-2 or TRBV6-3 and TRBJ2-5; perhaps TRBD2 as D (5 bases). Trimming shortened V by 7 bases and J by 0 bases, and 15 bases separated the two germline ends. CDR1 is MNHEY and CDR2 is SVGEGT in the germline V gene. This CDR3 has 15 amino acids. CDR3 residues: CASTKAVSYQETQYF. DNA of the CDR3: TGTGCCAGCACCAAAGCGGTGTCGTACCAAGAGACCCAGTACTTC.

This clonotype was seen more than once but under ten times. The chain carries TRBV5-1 and TRBJ2-2; D might be TRBD1 (5 bases). Germline CDR1 and CDR2: SGHRS and YFSETQ. The CDR3 totals 16 residues. V shed 1 base and J shed 2 bases, with 12 bases lying between them. DNA of the CDR3: TGCGCCAGCAGCTTGTACCAGGGCGGCAACACCGGGGAGCTGTTTTTT. Its translation: CASSLYQGGNTGELFF.

V is TRBV7-2 and J is TRBJ2-5; D call uncertain. Germline CDR1 SGHTA, CDR2 FQGNSA. V lost 3 bases and J 5 bases, leaving 7 bases between the germline ends. This CDR3 contains 12 residues. CDR3 coding DNA: TGTGCCAGCAGCTTCTCGCGGGAGACCCAGTACTTC. The encoded protein is CASSFSRETQYF. The variable domain in full, completed from reference TRBV7-2 and TRBJ2-5, reads GAGVSQSPSNKVTEKGKDVELRCDPISGHTALYWYRQSLGQGLEFLIYFQGNSAPDKSGLPSDRFSAERTGGSVSTLTIQRTQQEDSAVYLCASSFSRETQYFGPGTRLLVL.

The genes are TRBV4-1 and TRBJ1-6, with no clear D. The CDR3 is 16 residues long. Germline CDR1 reads MGHRA; CDR2 reads YSYEKL. The V and J ends lost 0 bases and 8 bases respectively, with 14 bases between them. The CDR3, as DNA: TGCGCCAGCAGCCAAGAGGCCCGGACGGACTATTCACCCCTCCACTTT. Translation: CASSQEARTDYSPLHF.

J is TRBJ2-5 and V is TRBV7-6; the D gene could be TRBD1 or TRBD2 (6 bases each). The germline V and J ends were trimmed by 5 bases and 5 bases, with 12 bases remaining between them. CDR1 and CDR2 (germline): SGHVS, FNYEAQ. The CDR3 has 13 amino acids. The CDR3 region is CASSPIGGETQYF. The CDR3 DNA sequence: TGTGCCAGCAGCCCAATAGGGGGGGAGACCCAGTACTTC.

This clonotype occurred a few times. The chain recombines TRBV7-9 with TRBJ1-2; no firm D call. Looked up from germline, CDR1 is SEHNR and CDR2 is FQNEAQ (reference sequence). V gave up 1 base and J gave up 4 bases, with 10 bases separating them. The CDR3 sequence is 14 residues long. The CDR3 nucleotides read TGTGCCAGCAGCTTAGGGGCAGAGACCTATGGCTACACCTTC. Its protein product is CASSLGAETYGYTF.

The chain is built from TRBV4-1 and TRBJ1-4; D call uncertain. Germline V gene data show CDR1 as MGHRA and CDR2 as YSYEKL. The CDR3 covers 15 residues. The V end lost 4 bases, the J end lost 0 bases, and 9 bases lay between the germline ends. For the CDR3, the DNA is TGCGCCAGCAGCCGATCCAAGGCAACTAATGAAAAACTGTTTTTT. Encoded protein: CASSRSKATNEKLFF.

This clonotype has more than one count but fewer than ten. The germline gene is not matched at one end of the junction; a read error may be the cause. DNA of the CDR3: TGTGCCAGCAGTTTCGGTTGGACCGGGACTAGTGAAAAACTGTTTTTT. It is translated as CASSFGWTGTSEKLFF. The chain couples TRBV12-3 or TRBV12-4 to TRBJ1-4; TRBD1 might be the D (5 bases). This CDR3 has 16 residues.

In its sample, this clonotype was seen a few times. The chain combines TRBV27 with TRBJ1-1, with D hard to call. Germline V gene sequence: CDR1 MNHEY, CDR2 SMNVEV (reference sequence). This CDR3 contains 14 residues. Trimming removed 3 bases at V and 0 bases at J, with 8 bases between. CDR3 nucleotides: TGTGCCAGCAGTTTGTCCAGCCTGAACACTGAAGCTTTCTTT. This codes for CASSLSSLNTEAFF.

This clonotype has more than one count but fewer than ten. The chain joins TRBV7-9 to TRBJ1-1; 9 bases are a match to TRBD1. The CDR3 runs to 17 residues. V lost 5 bases and J lost 5; bases outside the gene matches: 15. From germline, CDR1 is SEHNR and CDR2 FQNEAQ (reference sequence). The CDR3 DNA sequence: TGTGCCAGCAGCCTCCTAATACTACAGGGGGCAGGGACTGAAGCTTTCTTT. This translates into CASSLLILQGAGTEAFF.

Only a few counts were recorded for this clonotype. The chain links TRBV24-1 to TRBJ1-5; D gene ambiguous. The V and J ends lost 9 bases and 3 bases respectively, with 11 bases between them. Germline assignment: CDR1 KGHDR and CDR2 SFDVKD. The CDR3 extends over 13 amino acids. The CDR3 region has the DNA TGTGCCACCTCGGACGGAAACAATCAGCCCCAGCATTTT. It codes for CATSDGNNQPQHF.

V gene TRBV29-1 combines with J gene TRBJ1-1; a weak D match, TRBD1 (6 bases). The germline V gene has CDR1 SQVTM and CDR2 ANQGSEA. CDR3 length: 14 residues. Trimming took 1 base from V and 8 from J, leaving 17 bases between them. CDR3 loop: CSVEASVGGAEAFF. CDR3 sequence (DNA): TGCAGCGTTGAAGCGTCAGTTGGGGGGGCCGAAGCTTTCTTT.

A few counts support this clonotype. The chain couples TRBV29-1 to TRBJ1-2; no firm D call. The germline V gene encodes CDR1 SQVTM and CDR2 ANQGSEA. V lost 2 bases and J lost 1, with 14 bases in between. This CDR3 contains 15 residues. This chain's CDR3 is CSVESKQKINYGYTF. In DNA, the CDR3 is TGCAGCGTTGAAAGTAAGCAGAAGATTAACTATGGCTACACCTTC.

The rearrangement links TRBV6-1 to TRBJ2-7, with 9 bases identical to TRBD1. Trimming removed 5 bases from V and 6 bases from J; junction bases left unmatched: 11. In germline, CDR1 is MNHNS, CDR2 SASEGT. The length of the CDR3 is 15 residues. The CDR3 loop is CASSPDRGRSVEQYF. CDR3 nucleotides: TGTGCCAGCAGTCCTGACAGGGGGAGATCGGTCGAGCAGTACTTC.

The chain carries TRBV12-5 and TRBJ1-1; D perhaps matches TRBD1 (5 bases). The CDR3 length is 14 residues. The germline CDR1 and CDR2 sequences are LGHNT and FRNRAP. The germline V and J ends were trimmed by 1 base and 1 base, with 7 bases remaining between them. The CDR3 sequence is CASGLGQPNTEAFF. CDR3 coding DNA: TGTGCTAGTGGTTTGGGACAGCCGAACACTGAAGCTTTCTTT.

This clonotype turned up a few times. The genes are TRBV5-1 and TRBJ2-5, with D hard to call. Trimming cost V 4 bases and J 0 bases, with 7 bases left between them. This CDR3 comprises 13 residues. From germline, CDR1 is SGHRS and CDR2 YFSETQ. CDR3 nucleotides: TGCGCCAGCAGCCATCTTTACCAAGAGACCCAGTACTTC. Its protein is CASSHLYQETQYF.

This clonotype appeared many times. The chain has TRBV12-3 or TRBV12-4 and TRBJ2-7; D gene uncertain. This CDR3 is built from 13 residues. V was pared by 2 bases and J by 3 bases, with 8 bases between. The CDR3 coding sequence is TGTGCCAGCAGTTTACGCGAGAACTACGAGCAGTACTTC. Encoded protein: CASSLRENYEQYF.

This clonotype was picked up a small number of times. The gene calls are TRBV5-4 and TRBJ2-7, with unresolved D. This CDR3 contains 13 residues. The germline V gene has CDR1 SGHNT and CDR2 YYREEE (reference sequence). Trimming took 5 bases from V and 2 from J, leaving 11 bases between them. The CDR3 DNA is TGTGCCAGCAGAGCCGGGCCCGCCTACGAGCAGTACTTC. Translating gives CASRAGPAYEQYF. The variable domain in full, completed from reference TRBV5-4 and TRBJ2-7, reads ETGVTQSPTHLIKTRGQQVTLRCSSQSGHNTVSWYQQALGQGPQFIFQYYREEENGRGNFPPRFSGLQFPNYSSELNVNALELDDSALYLCASRAGPAYEQYFGPGTRLTVT.

This clonotype appeared a few times. The chain carries TRBV18 and TRBJ2-7, with 11 bases fitting TRBD2. This CDR3 is built from 14 residues. Germline V CDR1 and CDR2: KGHSH, LQKENI. After removal of 2 bases from V and 9 bases from J, the junction contained 6 bases not matched to a gene. The CDR3 protein is CASSPTSGSKVQYF. In DNA form, the CDR3 reads TGTGCCAGCTCACCAACTAGCGGGAGTAAGGTGCAGTACTTC.

The chain has TRBV7-9 and TRBJ1-6, with D possibly TRBD1 on 5 matching bases. The germline V and J ends were trimmed by 5 bases and 9 bases, with 14 bases remaining between them. Per germline, CDR1 SEHNR and CDR2 FQNEAQ (reference sequence). This CDR3 comprises 14 residues. CDR3: CASSGTQVGSPLHF. The DNA for the CDR3 is TGTGCCAGCAGCGGGACGCAGGTCGGTTCACCCCTCCACTTT.

This clonotype was counted only a few times. V and J are TRBV4-3 and TRBJ2-3, with 10 bases aligning to TRBD2. CDR3 length: 17 amino acids. Germline values: CDR1 LGHNA, CDR2 YSLEER. V lost 1 base and J lost 5; bases outside the gene matches: 9. The CDR3 nucleotides are TGCGCCAGCAGCCAAGGGCCGGGACTAGCGTCCGGAGATACGCAGTATTTT. Amino acids: CASSQGPGLASGDTQYF.

The V call is TRBV5-1, the J call TRBJ2-5; 7 bases are shared with TRBD1. Per germline, CDR1 SGHRS and CDR2 YFSETQ. The CDR3 totals 15 residues. Trimming cost V 4 bases and J 4 bases; bases outside gene matches: 10. The CDR3 DNA reads as TGCGCCAGCAGCCGGGACAGCGCATCGAGAGAGACCCAGTACTTC. The encoded protein is CASSRDSASRETQYF.

The V gene is TRBV24-1, the J gene TRBJ1-5, with TRBD1 as a possible D gene (5 bases). CDR3 length: 14 amino acids. V lost 4 bases, J lost 7 bases, and 13 bases lay in between. From germline, CDR1 is KGHDR and CDR2 SFDVKD. The CDR3 DNA follows: TGTGCCACCAGTGACTCAGGGTGGGCCCAGCCCCAGCATTTT. This codes for CATSDSGWAQPQHF.